Presented here are 16 T cell receptor beta chains from one specimen sequenced in a study of T-cell reconstitution after alpha-beta-depleted transplantation in children. A TCRbeta library incorporating unique molecular identifiers was prepared. MiXCR was run by TCRdb on the PCR reads, yielding one entry per CDR3 protein. In the table there are about 150,000 distinct CDR3 sequences, 11% of which are singletons. The material was PBMCs, obtained before TCRalphabeta/CD19-depleted stem cell transplant. The receptors derive from a boy aged 2 to 10 with acute myeloid leukemia, due to receive a stem cell transplant.

At least ten counts were recorded for this clonotype. V gene TRBV25-1 combines with J gene TRBJ1-2, with 8 nucleotides matching TRBD1. In germline, CDR1 is MGHDK, CDR2 SYGVNS. The CDR3 has 14 residues. The ends lost 1 base at V and 6 bases at J; junction bases unmatched: 4. The CDR3: CASSELTGVNGYTF. CDR3 bases: TGTGCCAGCAGTGAATTGACAGGGGTAAATGGCTACACCTTC.

This clonotype was seen at least ten times. The chain recombines TRBV7-9 with TRBJ1-1; possibly TRBD1 for D (5 bases). CDR1 SEHNR and CDR2 FQNEAQ come from the germline V gene (reference sequence). This CDR3 spans 14 amino acids. V lost 5 bases and J 0 bases, leaving 10 bases between the germline ends. Here the CDR3 reads CASSLGRMNTEAFF. The CDR3 nucleotides read TGTGCCAGCAGCCTGGGACGGATGAACACTGAAGCTTTCTTT.

On this clonotype: Since a much larger clone is just one base distant, this may be a read error. V and J are TRBV10-3 and TRBJ2-3; 7 bases map to TRBD1. Germline CDR1 reads ENHRY; CDR2 reads SYGVKD. CDR3 length equals 18 residues. The J segment lost 1 base and the V segment lost 5 bases, leaving 15 bases of the junction unmatched. CDR3: CAISLTGAWGRGTDTQYF. DNA of the CDR3: TGTGCCATCAGTTTAACAGGGGCATGGGGTAGAGGCACAGATACGCAGTATTTT.

The chain carries TRBV12-3 or TRBV12-4 and TRBJ2-7; 7 bases align to TRBD1. CDR3 length: 14 amino acids. With V trimmed by 4 bases and J by 2 bases, 5 bases remained unmatched. In DNA, the CDR3 is TGTGCCAGCAGTTCCTCCGGGACAGCCTACGAGCAGTACTTC. It codes for CASSSSGTAYEQYF.

This clonotype was seen at least ten times. The chain couples TRBV14 to TRBJ1-1; possible D gene TRBD1, 5 bases. CDR3 size: 15 residues. Trimming removed 1 base at V and 1 base at J, with 10 bases between. The germline gives CDR1 SGHDN, CDR2 FVKESK. In nucleotides, the CDR3 is TGTGCCAGCAGCCAAGGGCTGGGGACGAACACTGAAGCTTTCTTT. This codes for CASSQGLGTNTEAFF.

This rearrangement joins TRBV4-1 to TRBJ1-1, with D uncertain. From germline, CDR1 is MGHRA and CDR2 YSYEKL. The germline V and J ends were trimmed by 0 bases and 2 bases, with 16 bases remaining between them. This CDR3 spans 17 amino acids. This CDR3 reads CASSQESGPSSNTEAFF. The CDR3 DNA sequence: TGCGCCAGCAGCCAAGAATCGGGCCCTTCCAGTAACACTGAAGCTTTCTTT.

This clonotype was observed at least ten times. The V and J genes are TRBV5-4 and TRBJ2-2; tentatively, D is TRBD2 (5 bases). CDR1 is SGHNT and CDR2 is YYREEE in the germline V gene (reference sequence). Deletions cut 4 bases from V and 2 bases from J, with 12 bases between. There are 15 residues in the CDR3. The CDR3 here is CASSSYRLNTGELFF. In DNA, the CDR3 is TGTGCCAGCAGCAGCTACCGACTAAACACCGGGGAGCTGTTTTTT.

This clonotype was picked up one time. A much larger clone sits a single nucleotide away, making a read error possible. The chain carries TRBV24-1 and TRBJ2-3; the D gene is possibly TRBD1 (6 bases). The CDR3 is 12 residues long. Germline V gives CDR1 KGHDR, CDR2 SFDVKD. The CDR3 loop reads CATSDRGDTHYF. In nucleotides, the CDR3 is TGTGCCACCAGTGACAGGGGAGATACGCATTATTTT.

The sample holds many counts of this clonotype. The chain is built from TRBV5-1 and TRBJ1-5; perhaps TRBD1 as D (6 bases). This CDR3 comprises 13 residues. In germline, CDR1 is SGHRS, CDR2 YFSETQ. V gave up 4 bases and J gave up 5 bases, with 10 bases separating them. This chain's CDR3 is CASSISGDQPQHF. CDR3 nucleotides: TGCGCCAGCAGCATCTCAGGGGATCAGCCCCAGCATTTT. The complete variable domain, with remaining parts taken from reference TRBV5-1 and TRBJ1-5, reads KAGVTQTPRYLIKTRGQQVTLSCSPISGHRSVSWYQQTPGQGLQFLFEYFSETQRNKGNFPGRFSGRQFSNSRSEMNVSTLELGDSALYLCASSISGDQPQHFGDGTRLSIL.

This clonotype was seen ten or more times. The V and J genes are TRBV6-5 and TRBJ2-5, with 7 bases lining up with TRBD2. V lost 2 bases to trimming and J lost 1 base; unmatched junction nucleotides: 7. The CDR3 has 16 residues. The V gene's germline CDR1 is MNHEY and CDR2 SVGAGI. In DNA, the CDR3 is TGTGCCAGCAGTTACGTTGGCGGGAGCCCCCAAGAGACCCAGTACTTC. As protein: CASSYVGGSPQETQYF.

This clonotype was recorded many times. V and J are TRBV5-1 and TRBJ1-1, with 8 bases that match TRBD1. The CDR3 has 15 amino acids. Trimming removed 4 bases from V and 1 base from J; junction bases left unmatched: 6. CDR1 is SGHRS, CDR2 YFSETQ, per germline. CDR3 DNA: TGCGCCAGCAGCGGACAGGGTGGGGAGAACACTGAAGCTTTCTTT. Protein product: CASSGQGGENTEAFF. Using reference TRBV5-1 and TRBJ1-1 for the parts outside the CDR3, the full variable domain is KAGVTQTPRYLIKTRGQQVTLSCSPISGHRSVSWYQQTPGQGLQFLFEYFSETQRNKGNFPGRFSGRQFSNSRSEMNVSTLELGDSALYLCASSGQGGENTEAFFGQGTRLTVV.

CDR3 in amino acids: CASSLVGVTDTQYF. Written as DNA, the CDR3 is TGTGCCAGCAGCTTAGTCGGCGTCACAGATACGCAGTATTTT. The rearrangement uses TRBV11-2 and TRBJ2-3; D ambiguous. Trimming took off 1 base at V and 2 bases at J, with 7 bases between the two ends. The CDR3 is made up of 14 amino acids. Germline CDR1 is SGHAT and CDR2 is FQNNGV.

This clonotype was counted ten times or more. The genes are TRBV5-1 and TRBJ2-2, with 9 bases matching TRBD2. V shed 4 bases and J 4 bases; nucleotides not matched to a gene: 11. Germline CDR1 and CDR2: SGHRS and YFSETQ. This CDR3 is 17 amino acids long. CDR3 sequence: CASSPFSGSVGTGELFF. Here the CDR3 DNA reads TGCGCCAGCAGCCCCTTTAGCGGGAGCGTTGGCACCGGGGAGCTGTTTTTT.

This clonotype was found many times. The chain links TRBV6-1 to TRBJ1-1; possibly TRBD1 for D (6 bases). Germline V CDR1 and CDR2: MNHNS, SASEGT. The CDR3 loop spans 15 amino acids. V was pared by 8 bases and J by 4 bases, with 20 bases between. CDR3 nucleotides: TGTGCCAGCGGTAGAGTCCAGGGGACTGTCACTGAAGCTTTCTTT. The encoded protein is CASGRVQGTVTEAFF.

This clonotype was picked up many times. The CDR3 loop reads CASSLLGWDDDSNQPQHF. The CDR3 nucleotides are TGTGCCAGCAGCTTACTCGGTTGGGACGACGATAGCAATCAGCCCCAGCATTTT. The rearrangement joins TRBV7-8 to TRBJ1-5, with D perhaps TRBD1 (5 bases). V was shortened by 2 bases and J by 0 bases, with 17 bases between the two germline ends. Looked up from germline, CDR1 is SGHVS and CDR2 is FQNEAQ. The CDR3 has 18 residues. The full variable domain, rest sourced from reference TRBV7-8 and TRBJ1-5, is GAGVSQSPRYKVAKRGQDVALRCDPISGHVSLFWYQQALGQGPEFLTYFQNEAQLDKSGLPSDRFFAERPEGSVSTLKIQRTQQEDSAVYLCASSLLGWDDDSNQPQHFGDGTRLSIL.

This clonotype was found many times. This chain joins TRBV7-6 and TRBJ2-7; 13 nucleotides align to TRBD2. From germline, CDR1 is SGHVS and CDR2 FNYEAQ. The V and J ends lost 2 bases and 6 bases, in that order; junction bases with no gene match: 19. The length of the CDR3 is 20 residues. The CDR3 sequence: CASSLYGTEGTSGTPFEQYF. CDR3 nucleotides: TGTGCCAGCAGCTTATATGGGACGGAGGGGACTAGCGGGACCCCCTTCGAGCAGTACTTC.